The clone carrying this TCR beta chain was recorded at least ten times. Its antigen remains unknown. This sample was included in a study of neurological immune-mediated disorders. The V segment lost 4 bases and the J segment 1 base; nucleotides outside the gene matches: 2. Germline V CDR1 and CDR2: SGHTA, FQGTGA. This CDR3 has 15 residues. The cDNA was synthesized by means of template-switch 5'RACE, which was carried out with 10-nucleotide random UMIs. MiXCR, run by TCRdb on the 5' RACE reads, gives a single entry per CDR3 protein. The sample shows 80,000 or so distinct CDR3 sequences, under 10% of them seen only once. Study findings and constraints: The level of TCR clonal expansion was highest in patients with HTLV-1-associated myelopathy and lowest in multiple sclerosis, where it fell below the level seen in healthy controls. The study found no CDR3 amino acid sequences shared by expanded clones across subjects, suggesting private repertoires in all groups.

The source material was PBMCs. This receptor was identified in a man aged 45-60 years in good health. V usage is TRBV7-3 and J usage is TRBJ2-3, with 10 bases matching TRBD2. CDR3 protein: CASSSGTSGTDTQYF. CDR3 DNA sequence: TGTGCCAGCAGCTCGGGGACTAGCGGCACAGATACGCAGTATTTT.